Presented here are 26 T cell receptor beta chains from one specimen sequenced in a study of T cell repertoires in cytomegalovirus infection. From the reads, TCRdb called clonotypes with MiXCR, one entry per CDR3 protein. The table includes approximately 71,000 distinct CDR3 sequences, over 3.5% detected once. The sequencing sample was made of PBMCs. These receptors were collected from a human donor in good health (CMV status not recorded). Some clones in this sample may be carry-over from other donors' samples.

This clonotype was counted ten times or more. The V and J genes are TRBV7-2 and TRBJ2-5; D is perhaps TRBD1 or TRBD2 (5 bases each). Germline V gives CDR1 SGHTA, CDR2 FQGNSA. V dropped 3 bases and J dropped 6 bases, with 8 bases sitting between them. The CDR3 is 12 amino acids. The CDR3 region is CASSFGTQTQYF. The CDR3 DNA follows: TGTGCCAGCAGCTTCGGGACGCAGACCCAGTACTTC.

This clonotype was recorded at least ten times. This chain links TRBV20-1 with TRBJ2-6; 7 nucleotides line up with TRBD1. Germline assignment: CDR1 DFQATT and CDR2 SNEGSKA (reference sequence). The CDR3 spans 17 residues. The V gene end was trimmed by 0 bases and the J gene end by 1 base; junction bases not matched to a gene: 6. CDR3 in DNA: TGCAGTGCTAGAGATGTCAGGGGGAGTTCTGGGGCCAACGTCCTGACTTTC. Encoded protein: CSARDVRGSSGANVLTF.

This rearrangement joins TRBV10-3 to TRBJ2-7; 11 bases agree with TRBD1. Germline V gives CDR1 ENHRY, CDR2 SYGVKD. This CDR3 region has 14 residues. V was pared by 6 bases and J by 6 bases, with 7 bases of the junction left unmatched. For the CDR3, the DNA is TGTGCCATCAGCCTGGACAGGGGGCTCTCCGAGCAGTACTTC. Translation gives CAISLDRGLSEQYF.

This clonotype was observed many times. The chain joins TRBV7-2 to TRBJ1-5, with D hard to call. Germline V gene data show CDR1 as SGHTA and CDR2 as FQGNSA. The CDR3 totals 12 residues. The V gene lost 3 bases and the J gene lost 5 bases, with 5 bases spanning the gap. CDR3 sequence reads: CASSFPHQPQHF. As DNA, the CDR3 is TGTGCCAGCAGCTTTCCCCATCAGCCCCAGCATTTT.

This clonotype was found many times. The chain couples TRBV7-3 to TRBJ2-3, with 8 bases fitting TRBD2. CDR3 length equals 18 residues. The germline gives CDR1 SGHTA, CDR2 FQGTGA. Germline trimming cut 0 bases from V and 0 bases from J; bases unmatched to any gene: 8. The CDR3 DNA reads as TGTGCCAGCAGCTTAACTTCGGTAGCGGGGTATAGCACAGATACGCAGTATTTT. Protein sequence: CASSLTSVAGYSTDTQYF.

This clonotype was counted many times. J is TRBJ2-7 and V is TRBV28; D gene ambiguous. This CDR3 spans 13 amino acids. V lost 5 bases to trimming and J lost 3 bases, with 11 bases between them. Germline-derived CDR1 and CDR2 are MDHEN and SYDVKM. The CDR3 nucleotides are TGTGCCAGCAGTCCCCAGGCTAACTACGAGCAGTACTTC. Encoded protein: CASSPQANYEQYF.

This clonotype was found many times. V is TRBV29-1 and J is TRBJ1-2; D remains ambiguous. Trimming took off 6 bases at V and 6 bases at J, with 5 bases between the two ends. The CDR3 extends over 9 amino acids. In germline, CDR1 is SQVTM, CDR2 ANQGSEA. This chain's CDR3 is CSVHDGYTF. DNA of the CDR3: TGCAGCGTCCACGATGGCTACACCTTC.

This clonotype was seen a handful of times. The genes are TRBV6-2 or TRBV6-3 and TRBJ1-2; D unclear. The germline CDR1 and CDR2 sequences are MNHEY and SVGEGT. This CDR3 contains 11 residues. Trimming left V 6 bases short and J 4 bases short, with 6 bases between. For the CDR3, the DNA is TGTGCCAGCAGCCCGAGCTATGGCTACACCTTC. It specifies CASSPSYGYTF.

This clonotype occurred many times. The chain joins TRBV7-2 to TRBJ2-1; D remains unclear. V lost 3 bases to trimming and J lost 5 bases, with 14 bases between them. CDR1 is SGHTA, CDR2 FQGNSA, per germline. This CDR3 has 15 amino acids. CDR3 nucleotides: TGTGCCAGCAGCTTCACTCTGCCTACCCACAATGAGCAGTTCTTC. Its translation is CASSFTLPTHNEQFF.

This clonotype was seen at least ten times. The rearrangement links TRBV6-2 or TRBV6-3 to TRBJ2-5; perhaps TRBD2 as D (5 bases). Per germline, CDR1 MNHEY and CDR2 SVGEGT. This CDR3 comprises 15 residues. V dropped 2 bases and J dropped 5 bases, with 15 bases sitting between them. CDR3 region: CASSYSHKDLETQYF. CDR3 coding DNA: TGTGCCAGCAGTTACAGCCACAAGGACTTGGAGACCCAGTACTTC.

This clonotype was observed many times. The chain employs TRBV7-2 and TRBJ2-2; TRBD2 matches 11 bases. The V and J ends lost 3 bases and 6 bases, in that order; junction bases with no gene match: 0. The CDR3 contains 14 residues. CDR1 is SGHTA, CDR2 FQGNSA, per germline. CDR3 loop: CASSFSGGAGELFF. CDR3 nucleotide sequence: TGTGCCAGCAGCTTTAGCGGGGGGGCCGGGGAGCTGTTTTTT.

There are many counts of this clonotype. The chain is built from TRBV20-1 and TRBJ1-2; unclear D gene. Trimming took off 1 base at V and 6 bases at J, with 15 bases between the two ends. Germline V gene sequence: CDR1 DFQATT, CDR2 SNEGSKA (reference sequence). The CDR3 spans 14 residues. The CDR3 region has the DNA TGCAGTGCTAGAGGTACAGAAAATAGGAATGGCTACACCTTC. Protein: CSARGTENRNGYTF.

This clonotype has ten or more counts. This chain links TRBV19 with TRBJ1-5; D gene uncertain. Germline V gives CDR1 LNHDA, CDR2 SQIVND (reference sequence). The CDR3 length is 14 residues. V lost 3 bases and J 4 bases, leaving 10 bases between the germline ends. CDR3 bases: TGTGCCAGTAGTATTGTGGCAGCTAATCAGCCCCAGCATTTT. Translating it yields CASSIVAANQPQHF.

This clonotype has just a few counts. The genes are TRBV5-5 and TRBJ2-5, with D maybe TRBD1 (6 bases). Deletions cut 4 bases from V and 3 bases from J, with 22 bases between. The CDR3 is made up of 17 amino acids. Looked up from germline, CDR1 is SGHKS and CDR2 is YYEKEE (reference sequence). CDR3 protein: CASSPIYSGHQKETQYF. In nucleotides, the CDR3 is TGTGCCAGCAGCCCAATCTACTCGGGACACCAGAAAGAGACCCAGTACTTC. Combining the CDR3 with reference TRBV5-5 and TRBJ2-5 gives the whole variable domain DAGVTQSPTHLIKTRGQQVTLRCSPISGHKSVSWYQQVLGQGPQFIFQYYEKEERGRGNFPDRFSARQFPNYSSELNVNALLLGDSALYLCASSPIYSGHQKETQYFGPGTRLLVL.

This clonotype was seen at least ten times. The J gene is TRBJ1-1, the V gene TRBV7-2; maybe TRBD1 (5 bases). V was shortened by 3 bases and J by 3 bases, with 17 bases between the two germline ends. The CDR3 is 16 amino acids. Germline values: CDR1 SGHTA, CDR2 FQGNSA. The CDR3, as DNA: TGTGCCAGCAGCTTCCGACAGAGGACGTTGGACACTGAAGCTTTCTTT. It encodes CASSFRQRTLDTEAFF.

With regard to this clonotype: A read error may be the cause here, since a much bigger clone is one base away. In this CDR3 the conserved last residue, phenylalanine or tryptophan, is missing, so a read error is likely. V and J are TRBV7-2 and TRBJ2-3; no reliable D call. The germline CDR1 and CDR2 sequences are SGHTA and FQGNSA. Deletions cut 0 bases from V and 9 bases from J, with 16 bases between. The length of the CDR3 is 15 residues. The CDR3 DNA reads TGTGCCAGCAGCTTAGCGCCGGTGCGGACGGCGACGCAGTATCTT. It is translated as CASSLAPVRTATQYL.

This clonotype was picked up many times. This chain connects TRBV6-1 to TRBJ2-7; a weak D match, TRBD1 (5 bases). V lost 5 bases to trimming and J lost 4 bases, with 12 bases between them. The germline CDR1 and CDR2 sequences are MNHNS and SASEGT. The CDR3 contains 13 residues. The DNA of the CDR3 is TGTGCCAGCAGTCAGGGCGCGTTGTACGAGCAGTACTTC. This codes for CASSQGALYEQYF.

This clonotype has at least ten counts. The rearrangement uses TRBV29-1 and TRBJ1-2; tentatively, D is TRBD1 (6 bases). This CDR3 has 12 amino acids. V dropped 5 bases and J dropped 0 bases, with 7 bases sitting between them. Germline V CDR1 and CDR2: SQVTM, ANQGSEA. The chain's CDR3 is CSVSGANYGYTF. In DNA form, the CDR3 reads TGCAGCGTTTCAGGGGCTAACTATGGCTACACCTTC. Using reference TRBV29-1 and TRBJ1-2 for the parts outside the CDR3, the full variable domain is SAVISQKPSRDICQRGTSLTIQCQVDSQVTMMFWYRQQPGQSLTLIATANQGSEATYESGFVIDKFPISRPNLTFSTLTVSNMSPEDSSIYLCSVSGANYGYTFGSGTRLTVV.

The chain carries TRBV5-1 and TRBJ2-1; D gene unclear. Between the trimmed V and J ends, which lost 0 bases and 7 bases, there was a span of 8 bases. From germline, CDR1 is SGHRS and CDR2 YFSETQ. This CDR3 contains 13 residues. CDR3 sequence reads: CASSLGLRNEQFF. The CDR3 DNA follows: TGCGCCAGCAGCTTGGGCCTCAGGAATGAGCAGTTCTTC. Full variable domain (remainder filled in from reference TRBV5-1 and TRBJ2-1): KAGVTQTPRYLIKTRGQQVTLSCSPISGHRSVSWYQQTPGQGLQFLFEYFSETQRNKGNFPGRFSGRQFSNSRSEMNVSTLELGDSALYLCASSLGLRNEQFFGPGTRLTVL.

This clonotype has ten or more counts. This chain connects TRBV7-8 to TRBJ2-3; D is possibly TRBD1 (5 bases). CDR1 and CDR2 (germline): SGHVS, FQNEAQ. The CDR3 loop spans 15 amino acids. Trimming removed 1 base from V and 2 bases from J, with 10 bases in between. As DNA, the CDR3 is TGTGCCAGCAGCTTAGGCCTAGGGGACACAGATACGCAGTATTTT. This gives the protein CASSLGLGDTDTQYF.

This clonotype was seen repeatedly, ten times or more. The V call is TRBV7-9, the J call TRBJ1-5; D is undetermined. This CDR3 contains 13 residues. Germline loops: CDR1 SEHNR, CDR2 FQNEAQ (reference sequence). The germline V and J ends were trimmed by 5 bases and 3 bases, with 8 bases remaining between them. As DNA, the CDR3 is TGTGCCAGCAGCCGACGGGACAATCAGCCCCAGCATTTT. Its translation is CASSRRDNQPQHF.

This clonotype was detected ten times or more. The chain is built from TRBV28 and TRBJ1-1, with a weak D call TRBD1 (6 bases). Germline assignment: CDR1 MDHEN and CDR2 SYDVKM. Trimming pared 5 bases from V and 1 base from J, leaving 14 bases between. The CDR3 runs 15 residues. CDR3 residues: CASSTQGFENTEAFF. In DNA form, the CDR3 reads TGTGCCAGCAGTACACAGGGTTTCGAGAACACTGAAGCTTTCTTT. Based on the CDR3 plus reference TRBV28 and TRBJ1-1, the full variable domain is DVKVTQSSRYLVKRTGEKVFLECVQDMDHENMFWYRQDPGLGLRLIYFSYDVKMKEKGDIPEGYSVSREKKERFSLILESASTNQTSMYLCASSTQGFENTEAFFGQGTRLTVV.

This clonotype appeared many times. The CDR3 region has the DNA TGTGCCAGTAGGACGTCCTCAAGGCAGTTCTTC. Amino acid sequence: CASRTSSRQFF. The chain links TRBV19 to TRBJ2-1; D is unclear. V was cut by 6 bases and J by 12 bases, with 12 bases left in between. CDR1 is LNHDA and CDR2 is SQIVND in the germline V gene (reference sequence). There are 11 residues in the CDR3.

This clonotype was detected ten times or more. The CDR3 region is CASSLGGRYQETQYF. For the CDR3, the DNA is TGTGCCAGCAGCCTAGGGGGCCGGTACCAAGAGACCCAGTACTTC. The genes are TRBV11-2 and TRBJ2-5; the match to TRBD1 covers 7 bases. Germline-derived CDR1 and CDR2 are SGHAT and FQNNGV. V lost 5 bases and J lost 0; bases outside the gene matches: 6. This CDR3 has 15 residues.

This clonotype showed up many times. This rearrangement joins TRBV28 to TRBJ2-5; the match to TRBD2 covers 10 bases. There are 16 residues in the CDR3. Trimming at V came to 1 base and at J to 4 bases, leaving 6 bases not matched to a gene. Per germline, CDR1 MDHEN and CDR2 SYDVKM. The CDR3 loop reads CASSLYTAGGGETQYF. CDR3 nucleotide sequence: TGTGCCAGCAGTTTATACACAGCGGGAGGGGGAGAGACCCAGTACTTC.

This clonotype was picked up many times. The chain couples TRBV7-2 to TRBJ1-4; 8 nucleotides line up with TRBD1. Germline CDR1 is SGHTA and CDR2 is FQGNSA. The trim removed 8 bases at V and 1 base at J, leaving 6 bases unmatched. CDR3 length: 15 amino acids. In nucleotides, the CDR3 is TGTGCCAGCTCCTTCAGGGGGCTAACTAATGAAAAACTGTTTTTT. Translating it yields CASSFRGLTNEKLFF.